The 14 T cell receptor beta chains presented below share a single source sample, sequenced in a study of cytomegalovirus exposure and HLA in healthy donors. Primers: 60 Vbeta forward and 13 Jbeta reverse. Generated by immunoSEQ multiplex PCR, the TCRdb table keeps only in-frame clones and is missing some. The table has some 150,000 clones, roughly 75% seen once. Sequencing input: PBMCs. Receptor source: a young man in good health and CMV-seronegative.

The CDR3 nucleotides are TGTGCCATCACGGGTCGGGAGGGGGAAGGCTACACCTTC. Translated: CAITGREGEGYTF. The genes are TRBV10-3 and TRBJ1-2, with a possible D match to TRBD1 (6 bases). This CDR3 is built from 13 residues. Germline CDR1 reads ENHRY; CDR2 reads SYGVKD. The V and J ends lost 7 bases and 8 bases respectively, with 17 bases between them.

The chain couples TRBV5-1 to TRBJ2-7, with D possibly matching TRBD1 (6 bases). The germline gives CDR1 SGHRS, CDR2 YFSETQ. Trimming pared 0 bases from V and 7 bases from J, leaving 11 bases between. The length of the CDR3 is 13 residues. The CDR3 spells CASSLEMQGEQYF. The CDR3 nucleotides read TGCGCCAGCAGCTTGGAAATGCAGGGGGAGCAGTACTTC.

The chain has TRBV5-1 and TRBJ1-1, with TRBD1 matching over 10 bases. There are 15 residues in the CDR3. The germline V gene encodes CDR1 SGHRS and CDR2 YFSETQ. With V trimmed by 7 bases and J by 3 bases, 9 bases remained unmatched. This CDR3 reads CASRTGTGEYTEAFF. DNA for the CDR3: TGCGCCAGCCGAACCGGGACAGGGGAGTACACTGAAGCTTTCTTT.

The chain carries TRBV6-1 and TRBJ1-6; no reliable D call. Per germline, CDR1 MNHNS and CDR2 SASEGT. CDR3 size: 12 residues. Between the trimmed V and J ends, which lost 2 bases and 11 bases, there was a span of 7 bases. The chain's CDR3 is CASSESRTPLHF. The CDR3 coding sequence is TGTGCCAGCAGTGAATCCAGAACACCCCTCCACTTT.

The CDR3 region has the DNA TGCGCCAGCAGCCACGGGGAGTCCTACGAGCAGTACTTC. Amino acids: CASSHGESYEQYF. The V gene is TRBV5-1, the J gene TRBJ2-7; TRBD2 might be the D (5 bases). V was clipped by 4 bases and J by 1 base, with 9 bases between them. There are 13 residues in the CDR3. Germline CDR1 SGHRS, CDR2 YFSETQ. Variable domain in full (rest from reference TRBV5-1 and TRBJ2-7): KAGVTQTPRYLIKTRGQQVTLSCSPISGHRSVSWYQQTPGQGLQFLFEYFSETQRNKGNFPGRFSGRQFSNSRSEMNVSTLELGDSALYLCASSHGESYEQYFGPGTRLTVT.

The rearrangement uses TRBV5-1 and TRBJ1-3; D might be TRBD1 (5 bases). The CDR3 runs to 15 residues. The germline V and J ends were trimmed by 4 bases and 4 bases, with 15 bases remaining between them. Germline V gene lookup returns CDR1 SGHRS and CDR2 YFSETQ. The DNA of the CDR3 is TGCGCCAGCAGCCAGGACACCGCTGTGGGAAACACCATATATTTT. Translation: CASSQDTAVGNTIYF.

The V gene is TRBV28, the J gene TRBJ2-5, with 7 bases that match TRBD1. The trim removed 7 bases at V and 5 bases at J, leaving 10 bases unmatched. The CDR3 contains 14 residues. Germline assignment: CDR1 MDHEN and CDR2 SYDVKM. CDR3 in amino acids: CASTKTGLKETQYF. For the CDR3, the DNA is TGTGCCAGCACAAAGACAGGGTTGAAGGAGACCCAGTACTTC.

The chain has TRBV6-1 and TRBJ1-2, with TRBD1 identical over 8 bases. The CDR3 has 17 amino acids. The ends lost 2 bases at V and 4 bases at J; junction bases unmatched: 12. Germline V CDR1 and CDR2: MNHNS, SASEGT. The DNA of the CDR3 is TGTGCCAGCAGTGAAACTTGGGGTCTACAGGGGGTCTATGGCTACACCTTC. Translation gives CASSETWGLQGVYGYTF.

Of note for this clone: A junction boundary mismatches the germline segment, possibly from a read error. The chain recombines TRBV18 with TRBJ1-1, with 7 bases lining up with TRBD1. The CDR3 is made up of 14 amino acids. The germline CDR1 and CDR2 sequences are KGHSH and LQKENI. CDR3 loop: CASSPAPARTGSLF. In nucleotides, the CDR3 is TGTGCCAGCTCACCCGCCCCCGCGAGGACAGGATCTCTCTTT.

This chain links TRBV4-1 with TRBJ2-1, with TRBD2 as a possible D gene (6 bases). The CDR3 has 16 residues. V was clipped by 4 bases and J by 7 bases, with 20 bases between them. CDR1 is MGHRA and CDR2 is YSYEKL in the germline V gene. The CDR3 sequence is CASSPGGLAETNEQFF. In DNA form, the CDR3 reads TGCGCCAGCAGCCCCGGGGGTCTAGCTGAGACAAATGAGCAGTTCTTC.

The rearrangement links TRBV10-3 to TRBJ2-7; tentative D call: TRBD1 (6 bases). The CDR3 loop spans 16 amino acids. Trimming shortened V by 2 bases and J by 0 bases, and 14 bases separated the two germline ends. In germline, CDR1 is ENHRY, CDR2 SYGVKD. CDR3 nucleotides: TGTGCCATCAGTGAGCTCATACAGGGCCTCTCCTACGAGCAGTACTTC. It translates to CAISELIQGLSYEQYF.

V gene TRBV14 combines with J gene TRBJ1-2; D is unresolved. CDR3 size: 14 residues. The germline V and J ends were trimmed by 2 bases and 0 bases, with 7 bases remaining between them. Germline V CDR1 and CDR2: SGHDN, FVKESK. The CDR3 sequence is CASSQPFPNYGYTF. DNA of the CDR3: TGTGCCAGCAGCCAACCCTTCCCTAACTATGGCTACACCTTC.

This clone was detected a few times. The chain carries TRBV7-9 and TRBJ2-1; TRBD2 aligns across 13 bases. The CDR3 loop spans 11 amino acids. V was pared by 6 bases and J by 13 bases, with 0 bases of the junction left unmatched. Germline CDR1 reads SEHNR; CDR2 reads FQNEAQ (reference sequence). CDR3 coding DNA: TGTGCCAGCAGGGGACTAGCGGGACAGTTCTTC. The encoded protein is CASRGLAGQFF.

CDR3 in amino acids: CASSSGGQGARAFF. CDR3 in DNA: TGCGCCAGCAGCTCGGGGGGACAGGGGGCGAGAGCTTTCTTT. V is TRBV5-1 and J is TRBJ1-1, with 12 bases matching TRBD1. Germline trimming cut 3 bases from V and 10 bases from J; bases unmatched to any gene: 7. From germline, CDR1 is SGHRS and CDR2 YFSETQ. This CDR3 spans 14 amino acids.